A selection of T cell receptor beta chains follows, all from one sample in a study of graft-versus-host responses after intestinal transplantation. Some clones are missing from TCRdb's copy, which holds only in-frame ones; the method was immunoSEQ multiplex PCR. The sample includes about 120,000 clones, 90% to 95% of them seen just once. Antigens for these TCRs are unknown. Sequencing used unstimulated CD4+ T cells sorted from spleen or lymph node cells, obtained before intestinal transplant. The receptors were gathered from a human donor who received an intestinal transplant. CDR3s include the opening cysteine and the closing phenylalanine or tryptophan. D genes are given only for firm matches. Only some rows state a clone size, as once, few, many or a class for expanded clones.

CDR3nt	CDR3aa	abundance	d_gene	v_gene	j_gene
TGTGCCAGCAGTAGAGGCGCAACTAATGAAAAACTGTTTTTT	CASSRGATNEKLFF	NA	NA	TRBV6-5	TRBJ1-4
TGCGCCAGCAGCTTGGAGCCAGGAGCCTACAATGAGCAGTTCTTC	CASSLEPGAYNEQFF	NA	NA	TRBV5-1	TRBJ2-1
TGTGCCTGGAGTTCGGGCCTTTTATCCCGGGAAAAGGGCTATGGCTACACCTTC	CAWSSGLLSREKGYGYTF	NA	NA	TRBV30	TRBJ1-2
TGTGCCAGCAGTCGGGACAGCTCTGGAAACACCATATATTTT	CASSRDSSGNTIYF	NA	TRBD1	TRBV28	TRBJ1-3
TGCAGCGTACAGACAGTCTCTGGAAACACCATATATTTT	CSVQTVSGNTIYF	once	NA	TRBV29-1	TRBJ1-3
TGTGCCACCAGTCCCCCGGCGAAAGCCTACGAGCAGTACTTC	CATSPPAKAYEQYF	NA	NA	TRBV6-6	TRBJ2-7
TGCGCCAGCAGCCAAGATCTGGGACAGGGGTCCTACGAGCAGTACTTC	CASSQDLGQGSYEQYF	NA	TRBD1	TRBV4-1	TRBJ2-7
TGTGCCAGCAGTTCTAGACAACCGGGACTAGCGCCGAGCTCCTACGAGCAGTACTTC	CASSSRQPGLAPSSYEQYF	NA	TRBD2	TRBV11-2	TRBJ2-7
TGTGCTAGCAGCTTAGTCGCTTCCGGGGGAACCTACGAGCAGTACTTC	CASSLVASGGTYEQYF	NA	NA	TRBV7-7	TRBJ2-7
TGTGCCAGCAGCCTTACAGGGGGCGCCGCTTACTCTGGGGCCAACGTCCTGACTTTC	CASSLTGGAAYSGANVLTF	NA	TRBD1	TRBV6-4	TRBJ2-6
TGCAGCGTTACAGGGGTGGACACTGAAGCTTTCTTT	CSVTGVDTEAFF	NA	TRBD1	TRBV29-1	TRBJ1-1
TGTGCCAGCAGAAACAGGGACGGTGAGCAGTTCTTC	CASRNRDGEQFF	NA	NA	TRBV6-5	TRBJ2-1
TGTGCCACGATAGGAGCGGGAGGGCGCACAGATACGCAGTATTTT	CATIGAGGRTDTQYF	NA	TRBD2	TRBV7-9	TRBJ2-3
TGTGCCAGTAGTCCTAACCCTCAGGGGGGGCGAGACTTC	CASSPNPQGGRDF	NA	NA	TRBV19	TRBJ2-5
TGTGCCAGCAGTACCCGAGGAGGGGGCGCGATGGTCACTGAAGCTTTCTTT	CASSTRGGGAMVTEAFF	NA	TRBD1	TRBV28	TRBJ1-1
TGCGCCAGCTCTCCAACCCCCGGGGGGCCCTCTTCCGAGCAGTACTTC	CASSPTPGGPSSEQYF	NA	NA	TRBV10-2	TRBJ2-7
TGCAGCGTTGTTCCGGCAGGGGCAGAGACCCAGTACTTC	CSVVPAGAETQYF	NA	NA	TRBV29-1	TRBJ2-5
TGCGCCAGCAGCCAAGATGGGAAGGATGCCTACGAGCAGTACTTC	CASSQDGKDAYEQYF	few	NA	TRBV4-1	TRBJ2-7
TGTGCCAGTAGTGGGACAGGGGGGCTGGGTGGCTACACCTTC	CASSGTGGLGGYTF	NA	TRBD1	TRBV19	TRBJ1-2
TGTGCCTGGCAGGGCGGTGAAAAACTGTTTTTT	CAWQGGEKLFF	NA	NA	TRBV30	TRBJ1-4
TGTGCCACTACAGGGGCATCAGAAGCTTTCTTT	CATTGASEAFF	NA	TRBD1	TRBV10-3	TRBJ1-1
TGCAGCGTTATCCAGGGAAGCAATCAGCCCCAGCATTTT	CSVIQGSNQPQHF	NA	NA	TRBV29-1	TRBJ1-5
TGTGCCAGCAGTGACGGGCAGGGGGTTGTCCTGGGGGGCTACACCTTC	CASSDGQGVVLGGYTF	NA	TRBD1	TRBV2	TRBJ1-2
TGTGCCAGCAGCTTAGTATCGGGGGCCGGAGATACGCAGTATTTT	CASSLVSGAGDTQYF	NA	NA	TRBV7-9	TRBJ2-3
TGTGCCTGGAGCCAGGGATCCGTGGGTGGCTACACCTTC	CAWSQGSVGGYTF	NA	NA	TRBV30	TRBJ1-2
TGTGCCAGCGGACAGGGTAGCAATCAGCCCCAGCATTTT	CASGQGSNQPQHF	NA	TRBD1	TRBV6-5	TRBJ1-5
TGTGCCAGCAGCCAACTGTCTAGCGGGAGCCACGAGCAGTACTTC	CASSQLSSGSHEQYF	NA	TRBD2	TRBV14	TRBJ2-7
TGTGCCAGCAGTTACTCGATAAATTCTGGGCAGGCCGAGCAGTACTTC	CASSYSINSGQAEQYF	NA	NA	TRBV6-5	TRBJ2-7
TGCAGTGCGCGGGGGGCCTATGGCTACACCTTC	CSARGAYGYTF	NA	NA	TRBV20-1	TRBJ1-2
TGTGCCAGCAGTCTTCGCGGGGTCGGCAATCAGCCCCAGCATTTT	CASSLRGVGNQPQHF	NA	NA	TRBV28	TRBJ1-5
TGTGCCAGCAGCCATCCCCAGGGGGCAGATACGCAGTATTTT	CASSHPQGADTQYF	NA	TRBD1	TRBV4-2	TRBJ2-3
TGCGCCAGCAGCTTGGCCGGCAGGTTGAACACTGAAGCTTTCTTT	CASSLAGRLNTEAFF	NA	NA	TRBV5-1	TRBJ1-1
TGTGCCAGCAGTCCGACCGGGACTAGCGGCTCCTACGAGCAGTACTTC	CASSPTGTSGSYEQYF	NA	TRBD2	TRBV6-4	TRBJ2-7
TGCGCCAGCAGTGAAGGACTAGCGGGGCCATACGAGCAGTACTTC	CASSEGLAGPYEQYF	few	TRBD2	TRBV10-2	TRBJ2-7
TGTGCCAGCACCATGAAATTGGAGCTCTATGGCTACACCTTC	CASTMKLELYGYTF	NA	NA	TRBV6-1	TRBJ1-2
TGTGCCAGCAGCCAAGATCGTGCGAACACTGAAGCTTTCTTT	CASSQDRANTEAFF	NA	NA	TRBV14	TRBJ1-1
TGTGCCAGCTCACCACGACAGGGGGTATTAGATGGCTACACCTTC	CASSPRQGVLDGYTF	NA	TRBD1	TRBV18	TRBJ1-2
TGTGCCAGCAGGGCGGACAGGACCAATCAGCCCCAGCATTTT	CASRADRTNQPQHF	NA	TRBD1	TRBV6-5	TRBJ1-5
TGTGCCAGCAGCGTAGGGGGTAGCGGGAGCTCCTACGAGCAGTACTTC	CASSVGGSGSSYEQYF	NA	TRBD2	TRBV9	TRBJ2-7
TGTGCCAGCAGCTTCTATCAGGGGGCCAAAAACATTCAGTACTTC	CASSFYQGAKNIQYF	NA	NA	TRBV7-2	TRBJ2-4
TGTGCCAGCAGCCTAACCCGAGGGAATAGCTATGGCTACACCTTC	CASSLTRGNSYGYTF	once	NA	TRBV9	TRBJ1-2
TGTGCCAGCAGCAAAGTTGCGGCTAGCGGGAGGGTGCCTCCTTACAATGAGCAGTTCTTC	CASSKVAASGRVPPYNEQFF	once	NA	TRBV21-1	TRBJ2-1